This T cell receptor beta chain was captured by sequencing in a study of T cells in Graves' hyperthyroidism and ophthalmopathy. TCR beta CDR3 regions were amplified from RNA. HTBI primers were the set used in a first-round RT-PCR of the TCR CDR3. MiXCR, run by TCRdb on the multiplex PCR reads, gives a single entry per CDR3 protein. Of fewer than 750,000 distinct CDR3 sequences in the sample, over 12% are singletons; the top ten hold around 4.5%. V lost 0 bases, J lost 2 bases, and 14 bases lay in between. The CDR3 contains 16 residues. Germline V gene data show CDR1 as SGHTA and CDR2 as FQGNSA. The origin of this receptor is a woman aged 40 to 50 with Graves' ophthalmopathy. Material: blood. The V gene is TRBV7-2, the J gene TRBJ2-7; a weak D match, TRBD2 (5 bases). CDR3 sequence reads: CASSLAGAATPYEQYF. As DNA, the CDR3 is TGTGCCAGCAGCTTAGCGGGAGCGGCAACGCCCTACGAGCAGTACTTC.